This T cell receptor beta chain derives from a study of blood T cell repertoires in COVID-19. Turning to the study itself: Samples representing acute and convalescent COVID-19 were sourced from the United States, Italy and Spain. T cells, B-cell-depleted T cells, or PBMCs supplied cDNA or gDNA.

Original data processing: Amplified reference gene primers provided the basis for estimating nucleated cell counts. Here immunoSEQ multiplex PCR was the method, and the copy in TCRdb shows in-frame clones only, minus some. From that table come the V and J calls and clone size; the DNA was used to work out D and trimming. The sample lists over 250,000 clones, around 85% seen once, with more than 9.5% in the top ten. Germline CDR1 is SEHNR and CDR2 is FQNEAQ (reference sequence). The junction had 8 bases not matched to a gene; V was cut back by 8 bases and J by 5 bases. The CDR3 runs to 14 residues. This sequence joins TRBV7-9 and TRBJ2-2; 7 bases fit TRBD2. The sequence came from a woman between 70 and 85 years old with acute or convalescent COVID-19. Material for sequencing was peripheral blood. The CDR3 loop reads CASFGGTATGELFF. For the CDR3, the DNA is TGTGCCAGCTTCGGGGGGACGGCAACCGGGGAGCTGTTTTTT.